Presented here are 8 T cell receptor beta chains from one specimen sequenced in a study of blood T cell repertoires in COVID-19. Measured with immunoSEQ multiplex PCR; TCRdb has only the in-frame clones, and not every one. In the table there are around 140,000 clones, around 86% of which are singletons. The sequenced material came from peripheral blood. These receptors came from a human donor in a cohort sampled during active COVID-19.

The chain combines TRBV19 with TRBJ2-6; TRBD1 might be the D (6 bases). In germline, CDR1 is LNHDA, CDR2 SQIVND (reference sequence). The CDR3 extends over 15 amino acids. Trimming left V 7 bases short and J 1 base short, with 11 bases between. Here the CDR3 DNA reads TGTGCCAGTACCCCAAGGGGGTCTGGGGCCAACGTCCTGACTTTC. It translates to CASTPRGSGANVLTF.

The V gene is TRBV5-6, the J gene TRBJ1-6, with unresolved D. In germline, CDR1 is SGHDT, CDR2 YYEEEE. With 1 base removed from V and 9 bases from J, the gap between germline ends came to 17 bases. There are 16 residues in the CDR3. The CDR3 DNA follows: TGTGCCAGCAGCTTGCGCCCCGTACTAGGTAGTTCACCCCTCCACTTT. Its translation is CASSLRPVLGSSPLHF.

V gene TRBV19 combines with J gene TRBJ2-3; D gene unclear. The germline V gene has CDR1 LNHDA and CDR2 SQIVND (reference sequence). This CDR3 contains 14 residues. V was pared by 2 bases and J by 2 bases, with 8 bases between. DNA of the CDR3: TGTGCCAGTAGTATAACCAGTGCCACAGATACGCAGTATTTT. It specifies CASSITSATDTQYF.

The V and J genes are TRBV7-3 and TRBJ2-2, with 7 bases that match TRBD1. Germline-derived CDR1 and CDR2 are SGHTA and FQGTGA. V lost 6 bases to trimming and J lost 0 bases; unmatched junction nucleotides: 7. The CDR3 totals 16 residues. CDR3 region: CASSPRGPTNTGELFF. CDR3 bases: TGTGCCAGCAGTCCAAGGGGGCCGACGAACACCGGGGAGCTGTTTTTT.

This chain uses TRBV5-4 with TRBJ2-3, with 10 bases matching TRBD2. The length of the CDR3 is 16 residues. From germline, CDR1 is SGHNT and CDR2 YYREEE (reference sequence). J gave up 2 bases and V 3 bases, and 6 bases lay outside the gene matches. DNA of the CDR3: TGTGCCAGCAGCTCACGGACTAGCGGTTACACAGATACGCAGTATTTT. This sequence encodes CASSSRTSGYTDTQYF.

This clone was recorded only once. The rearrangement joins TRBV28 to TRBJ2-7; the D gene is possibly TRBD2 (5 bases). The CDR3 is 17 residues long. The germline V gene encodes CDR1 MDHEN and CDR2 SYDVKM. Trimming pared 8 bases from V and 0 bases from J, leaving 23 bases between. CDR3 loop: CASLGPRYSADSYEQYF. The CDR3 nucleotides read TGTGCCAGCCTAGGCCCCAGGTATAGCGCTGACTCCTACGAGCAGTACTTC.

The chain is built from TRBV27 and TRBJ2-7, with TRBD1 matching 9 bases. With 4 bases clipped from V and 2 bases from J, the junction kept 6 bases outside the gene matches. The CDR3 is made up of 15 amino acids. CDR1 and CDR2 from the germline V gene are MNHEY and SMNVEV (reference sequence). The CDR3 here is CASSYGTGWAYEQYF. The CDR3, as DNA: TGTGCCAGCAGTTACGGGACAGGGTGGGCCTACGAGCAGTACTTC.

This clone was counted only a few times. The chain has TRBV4-2 and TRBJ2-1; D is possibly TRBD2 (6 bases). Trimming cost V 3 bases and J 4 bases, with 13 bases left between them. CDR3 size: 15 residues. Germline loops: CDR1 LGHNA, CDR2 YNFKEQ. The CDR3 reads CASSQETGEYNEQFF. The CDR3 DNA is TGTGCCAGCAGCCAGGAGACGGGGGAATACAATGAGCAGTTCTTC.